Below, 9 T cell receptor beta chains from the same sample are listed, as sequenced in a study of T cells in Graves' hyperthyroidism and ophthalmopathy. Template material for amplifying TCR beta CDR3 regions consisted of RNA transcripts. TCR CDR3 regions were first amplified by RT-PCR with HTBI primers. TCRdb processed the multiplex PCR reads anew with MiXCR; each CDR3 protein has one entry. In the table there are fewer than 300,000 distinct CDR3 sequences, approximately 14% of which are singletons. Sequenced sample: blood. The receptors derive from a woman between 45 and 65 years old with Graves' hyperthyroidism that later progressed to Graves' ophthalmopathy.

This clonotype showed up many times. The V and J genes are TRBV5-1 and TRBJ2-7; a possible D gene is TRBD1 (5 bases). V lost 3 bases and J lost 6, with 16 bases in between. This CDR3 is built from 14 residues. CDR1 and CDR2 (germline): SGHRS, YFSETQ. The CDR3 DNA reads TGCGCCAGCAGCTGGACAAACAGCGTACCCGAGCAGTACTTC. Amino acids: CASSWTNSVPEQYF.

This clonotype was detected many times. CDR3 sequence: CATSERGQGAGQPQHF. CDR3 DNA: TGTGCCACCAGTGAACGGGGACAGGGGGCCGGACAGCCCCAGCATTTT. V usage is TRBV24-1 and J usage is TRBJ1-5, with 12 bases fitting TRBD1. CDR3 length: 16 amino acids. Per germline, CDR1 KGHDR and CDR2 SFDVKD. J gave up 7 bases and V 4 bases, and 7 bases lay outside the gene matches.

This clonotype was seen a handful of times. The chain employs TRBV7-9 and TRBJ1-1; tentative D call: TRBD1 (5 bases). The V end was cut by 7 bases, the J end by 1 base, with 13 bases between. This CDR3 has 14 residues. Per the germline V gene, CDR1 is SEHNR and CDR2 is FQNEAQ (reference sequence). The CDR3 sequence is CASISGGTNTEAFF. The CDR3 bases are TGTGCCAGCATCTCGGGTGGGACGAACACTGAAGCTTTCTTT.

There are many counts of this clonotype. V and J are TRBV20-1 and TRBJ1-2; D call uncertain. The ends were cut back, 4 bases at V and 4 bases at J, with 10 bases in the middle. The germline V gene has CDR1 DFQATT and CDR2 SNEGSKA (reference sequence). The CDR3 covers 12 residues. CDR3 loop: CSANMQRYGYTF. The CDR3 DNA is TGCAGTGCTAACATGCAGCGCTATGGCTACACCTTC.

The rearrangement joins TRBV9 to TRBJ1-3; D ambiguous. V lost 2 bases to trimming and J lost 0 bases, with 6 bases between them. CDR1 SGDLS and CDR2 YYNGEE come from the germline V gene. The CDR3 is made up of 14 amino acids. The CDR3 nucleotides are TGTGCCAGCAGCGTGCGGAGCTCTGGAAACACCATATATTTT. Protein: CASSVRSSGNTIYF.

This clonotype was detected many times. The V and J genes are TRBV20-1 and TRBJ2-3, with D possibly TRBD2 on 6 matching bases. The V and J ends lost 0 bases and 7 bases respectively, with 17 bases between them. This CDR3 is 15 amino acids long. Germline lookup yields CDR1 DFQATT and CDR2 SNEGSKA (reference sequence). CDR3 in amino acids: CSARDPAPGGYTQYF. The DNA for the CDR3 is TGCAGTGCTAGAGATCCAGCCCCCGGAGGGTATACGCAGTATTTT.

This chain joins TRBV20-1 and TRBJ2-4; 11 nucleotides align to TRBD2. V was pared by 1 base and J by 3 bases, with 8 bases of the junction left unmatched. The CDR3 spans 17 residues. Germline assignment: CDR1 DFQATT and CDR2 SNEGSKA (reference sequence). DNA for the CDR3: TGCAGTGCTAGAGGCCGGGGGACTAGCGGTTACAAAAACATTCAGTACTTC. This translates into CSARGRGTSGYKNIQYF.

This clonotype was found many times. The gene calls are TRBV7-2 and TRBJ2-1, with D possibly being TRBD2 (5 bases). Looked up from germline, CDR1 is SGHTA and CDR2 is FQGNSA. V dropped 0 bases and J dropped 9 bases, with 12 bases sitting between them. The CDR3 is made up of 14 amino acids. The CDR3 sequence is CASSLALTNPEQFF. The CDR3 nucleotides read TGTGCCAGCAGCTTAGCCTTGACTAATCCTGAGCAGTTCTTC.

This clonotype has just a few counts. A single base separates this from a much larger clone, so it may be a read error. CDR3 loop: CASGGGRAGRQETQYF. The CDR3 DNA reads TGTGCCAGCGGTGGCGGGAGGGCCGGGAGGCAAGAGACCCAGTACTTC. V gene TRBV28 combines with J gene TRBJ2-5; TRBD2 aligns across 9 bases. The CDR3 covers 16 residues. V shed 8 bases, J shed 2 bases, and the junction held 12 bases outside the gene matches. Germline CDR1 and CDR2: MDHEN and SYDVKM. Together with reference TRBV28 and TRBJ2-5, the CDR3 gives the full variable domain: DVKVTQSSRYLVKRTGEKVFLECVQDMDHENMFWYRQDPGLGLRLIYFSYDVKMKEKGDIPEGYSVSREKKERFSLILESASTNQTSMYLCASGGGRAGRQETQYFGPGTRLLVL.